The rows below give T cell receptor beta chains drawn from one sample of a study of cytomegalovirus exposure and HLA in healthy donors. Profiling relied on immunoSEQ multiplex PCR, and the TCRdb table lists in-frame clones only, not all of them. The sample records 100,000 or so clones, roughly 80% being singletons. The material sequenced was PBMCs. These receptors were obtained from a woman in her thirties or forties in good health and CMV-seropositive. Both conserved end residues are part of each CDR3. D genes are given only for firm matches. For some rows the clone size is stated as once, few or many, or as a class when expanded; others skip it.

V	J	D	size	CDR3	DNA
TRBV4-3	TRBJ1-5	-	-	CASSQAVTESYSNQPQHF	TGCGCCAGCAGCCAAGCTGTGACAGAGAGTTATAGCAATCAGCCCCAGCATTTT
TRBV5-1	TRBJ1-6	-	-	CASSLAGSAYNSPLHF	TGCGCCAGCAGCTTGGCCGGGTCGGCCTATAATTCACCCCTCCACTTT
TRBV5-5	TRBJ2-7	-	-	CASSLVKFYSEQYF	TGTGCCAGCAGCTTGGTGAAGTTCTACTCCGAGCAGTACTTC
TRBV11-2	TRBJ1-3	-	once	CASSLEVLAYSGNTIYF	TGTGCCAGCAGCTTAGAGGTCTTGGCATACTCTGGAAACACCATATATTTT
TRBV2	TRBJ1-2	-	-	CASRGQGREGYTF	TGTGCCAGCAGAGGTCAGGGGAGGGAGGGCTACACCTTC
TRBV6-5	TRBJ2-7	TRBD2	-	CASSYTGLAGYEQYF	TGTGCCAGCAGTTACACCGGACTAGCGGGCTACGAGCAGTACTTC
TRBV7-2	TRBJ2-5	TRBD2	-	CASSSRTSGARWSQYF	TGTGCCAGCAGCTCCAGGACTAGCGGCGCCCGTTGGTCCCAGTACTTC
TRBV27	TRBJ1-2	-	-	CASRNGVGYTF	TGTGCCAGCAGGAACGGGGTGGGCTACACCTTC
TRBV7-3	TRBJ1-1	-	-	CASSLGVGPNTEAFF	TGTGCCAGCAGCTTAGGAGTCGGCCCGAACACTGAAGCTTTCTTT
TRBV7-8	TRBJ2-2	TRBD2	few	CASRGAREGPGELFF	TGTGCCAGCAGGGGGGCGCGGGAGGGTCCCGGGGAGCTGTTTTTT
TRBV10-2	TRBJ2-5	TRBD2	once	CASRAPGLEETQYF	TGCGCCAGCAGGGCCCCGGGACTAGAAGAGACCCAGTACTTC
TRBV5-5	TRBJ2-5	TRBD2	-	CASSLEPLAGGPAQYF	TGTGCCAGCAGCTTGGAACCACTAGCGGGGGGCCCGGCCCAGTACTTC
TRBV11-3	TRBJ2-2	-	-	CASSPLRGGRSSGELFF	TGTGCCAGCAGTCCCTTAAGGGGAGGCCGCTCCAGCGGGGAGCTGTTTTTT
TRBV7-2	TRBJ2-1	TRBD2	-	CASSLVGSGGYSYNEQFF	TGTGCCAGCAGCTTAGTAGGTAGCGGGGGATACTCCTACAATGAGCAGTTCTTC
TRBV9	TRBJ2-3	TRBD2	-	CASSPQRGADTQYF	TGTGCCAGCAGCCCTCAGCGGGGCGCAGATACGCAGTATTTT
TRBV7-8	TRBJ1-5	-	-	CASSLEGVLGNQPQHF	TGTGCCAGCAGCCTAGAAGGGGTTTTGGGCAATCAGCCCCAGCATTTT
TRBV4-2	TRBJ1-3	TRBD1	-	CASSQLARTGSSGNTIYF	TGTGCCAGCAGCCAACTAGCTAGGACAGGGAGCTCTGGAAACACCATATATTTT
TRBV12-5	TRBJ2-7	TRBD2	-	CASGLPRVSGTYEQYF	TGTGCTAGTGGTTTGCCACGGGTAAGCGGGACTTACGAGCAGTACTTC
TRBV4-2	TRBJ1-6	TRBD1	few	CASSQVEGTGANSPLHF	TGTGCCAGCAGCCAAGTGGAAGGGACAGGGGCTAATTCACCCCTCCACTTT
TRBV7-9	TRBJ2-2	-	-	CASSMGHTGELFF	TGTGCCAGCAGCATGGGGCACACCGGGGAGCTGTTTTTT
TRBV11-3	TRBJ1-4	-	-	CASSLARGSEKLFF	TGTGCCAGCAGCTTAGCTCGGGGATCGGAAAAACTGTTTTTT
TRBV10-3	TRBJ2-7	-	-	CAISVTTYEQYF	TGTGCCATCAGTGTCACTACCTACGAGCAGTACTTC
TRBV5-6	TRBJ2-7	TRBD1	-	CASSGRGTGGHEQYF	TGTGCCAGCAGCGGAAGAGGGACAGGGGGCCACGAGCAGTACTTC
TRBV28	TRBJ1-2	TRBD1	-	CASSLGQNNYGYTF	TGTGCCAGCAGTTTGGGACAGAATAACTATGGCTACACCTTC
TRBV5-4	TRBJ2-7	-	-	CASSLTSSYEQYF	TGTGCCAGCAGCTTGACTAGCTCCTACGAGCAGTACTTC
TRBV15	TRBJ2-5	TRBD2	-	CATSRDATSGGGTQYF	TGTGCCACCAGCAGAGATGCGACTAGCGGGGGCGGGACCCAGTACTTC
TRBV18	TRBJ2-3	-	few	CASSPGLPRVDTQYF	TGTGCCAGCTCACCGGGACTCCCCCGCGTAGATACGCAGTATTTT
TRBV4-3	TRBJ2-1	TRBD2	-	CASSQLLAGGPNEQFF	TGCGCCAGCAGCCAACTACTAGCGGGGGGGCCTAATGAGCAGTTCTTC
TRBV7-2	TRBJ1-2	-	once	CASSLSRVYGYTF	TGTGCCAGCAGCTTGAGCAGGGTCTATGGCTACACCTTC
TRBV6-1	TRBJ2-4	-	-	CASNGHYGENIQYF	TGTGCCAGCAATGGACACTATGGGGAAAACATTCAGTACTTC
TRBV28	TRBJ2-5	-	few	CASSFPGSIRTRGWYQETQYF	TGTGCCAGCAGTTTCCCCGGTTCCATCCGAACCAGGGGATGGTACCAAGAGACCCAGTACTTC
TRBV28	TRBJ2-7	TRBD2	-	CASRRGRAYEQYF	TGTGCCAGCAGACGTGGGAGGGCCTACGAGCAGTACTTC
TRBV4-3	TRBJ1-1	-	few	CASSQDAQGYTEAFF	TGCGCCAGCAGCCAAGATGCCCAGGGCTACACTGAAGCTTTCTTT
TRBV6-5	TRBJ1-1	TRBD1	-	CASSYEGALVEAFF	TGTGCCAGCAGTTACGAGGGGGCGCTGGTTGAAGCTTTCTTT
TRBV28	TRBJ2-1	TRBD2	-	CATLGTSDHNEQFF	TGTGCCACCCTGGGTACTAGCGATCACAATGAGCAGTTCTTC
TRBV5-4	TRBJ2-7	TRBD2	few	CASSHSGGTLNEQYF	TGTGCCAGCAGCCATAGCGGGGGGACCCTAAACGAGCAGTACTTC
TRBV11-3	TRBJ2-7	TRBD1	-	CASSTGAGGYEQYF	TGTGCCAGCAGCACAGGGGCAGGGGGCTACGAGCAGTACTTC
TRBV10-3	TRBJ1-6	-	few	CAISESSSPLHF	TGTGCCATCAGTGAGTCTAGTTCACCCCTCCACTTT
TRBV15	TRBJ1-1	-	-	CATSRDMGNTEAFF	TGTGCCACCAGCAGAGATATGGGCAACACTGAAGCTTTCTTT
TRBV9	TRBJ1-1	-	-	CASSAYRDTEAFF	TGTGCCAGCAGCGCCTACAGGGATACTGAAGCTTTCTTT
TRBV28	TRBJ2-7	TRBD2	-	CASSFGTSGYEQYF	TGTGCCAGCAGTTTTGGGACTAGCGGATACGAGCAGTACTTC
TRBV23-1	TRBJ1-5	-	-	CASSLTGQKGRSNQPQHF	TGCGCCAGCAGCCTCACCGGACAGAAGGGTAGAAGCAATCAGCCCCAGCATTTT